The present T cell receptor beta chain was sequenced within a study of T cells in Graves' hyperthyroidism and ophthalmopathy. Study results and caveats: The model's output predicted ophthalmopathy at a median of roughly 6 months prior to onset.

This clonotype was detected ten times or more. Antigen specificity is unknown. CDR3 length: 11 amino acids. J was trimmed by 11 bases and V by 6 bases; bases with no gene match: 6. CDR1 is SQVTM and CDR2 is ANQGSEA in the germline V gene. Regions amplified from RNA transcripts were the TCR beta CDR3 regions. HTBI primers drove first-round RT-PCR of the TCR CDR3. TCRdb re-derived calls from the multiplex PCR reads in MiXCR, one entry per CDR3 protein. The sample has roughly 380,000 distinct CDR3 sequences; roughly 18% are singletons. This sequence joins TRBV29-1 and TRBJ1-5; 8 nucleotides agree with TRBD1. The sample was blood. This sequence was found in a woman in her forties with Graves' ophthalmopathy. The CDR3 sequence is CSVGGQEAQHF. The CDR3 DNA sequence: TGCAGCGTGGGGGGACAGGAGGCCCAGCATTTT.